One and the same sample provided the 15 T cell receptor beta chains below, sequenced in a study of shared clonotypes between healthy human individuals. Some clones are missing from TCRdb's copy, which holds only in-frame ones; the method was immunoSEQ multiplex PCR. The sample records roughly 480,000 clones, 79% being singletons. Sequencing used PBMCs. All receptors derive from a woman aged 40 to 55 in good health. Some clones in this sample may be carry-over from other donors' samples.

With respect to this clone: This sample also contains other DNA sequences that code for the same CDR3. The chain is built from TRBV7-9 and TRBJ1-3; D remains ambiguous. The CDR3 extends over 12 amino acids. Between the trimmed V and J ends, which lost 5 bases and 2 bases, there was a span of 4 bases. Germline lookup yields CDR1 SEHNR and CDR2 FQNEAQ (reference sequence). Written as DNA, the CDR3 is TGTGCCAGCAGCCCCACTGGAAACACCATATATTTT. It encodes CASSPTGNTIYF. Filled out from reference TRBV7-9 and TRBJ1-3, the complete variable domain reads DTGVSQNPRHKITKRGQNVTFRCDPISEHNRLYWYRQTLGQGPEFLTYFQNEAQLEKSRLLSDRFSAERPKGSFSTLEIQRTEQGDSAMYLCASSPTGNTIYFGEGSWLTVV.

V usage is TRBV19 and J usage is TRBJ1-1; the match to TRBD1 covers 8 bases. Trimming at V came to 9 bases and at J to 0 bases, leaving 6 bases not matched to a gene. Germline CDR1 LNHDA, CDR2 SQIVND (reference sequence). There are 14 residues in the CDR3. In DNA form, the CDR3 reads TGTGCCAGCACCCAGACAGGGGTGAACACTGAAGCTTTCTTT. Protein product: CASTQTGVNTEAFF. Supplemented by reference TRBV19 and TRBJ1-1, the full variable domain reads DGGITQSPKYLFRKEGQNVTLSCEQNLNHDAMYWYRQDPGQGLRLIYYSQIVNDFQKGDIAEGYSVSREKKESFPLTVTSAQKNPTAFYLCASTQTGVNTEAFFGQGTRLTVV.

The V and J genes are TRBV5-6 and TRBJ2-6; 7 positions agree with TRBD1. The CDR3 loop spans 16 amino acids. The V and J ends lost 5 bases and 0 bases, in that order; junction bases with no gene match: 5. Germline loops: CDR1 SGHDT, CDR2 YYEEEE. The CDR3 sequence is CASRRQGPSGANVLTF. The CDR3 nucleotides are TGTGCCAGCAGGCGACAGGGACCCTCTGGGGCCAACGTCCTGACTTTC.

The chain couples TRBV29-1 to TRBJ1-1; 9 bases match TRBD1. This CDR3 region has 15 residues. After removal of 5 bases from V and 5 bases from J, the junction contained 12 bases not matched to a gene. Per germline, CDR1 SQVTM and CDR2 ANQGSEA. In nucleotides, the CDR3 is TGCAGCGTTCAGGCTCAAAGGACAGGGGAAACTGAAGCTTTCTTT. This sequence encodes CSVQAQRTGETEAFF.

The chain has TRBV29-1 and TRBJ2-1; 12 bases fit TRBD2. V lost 6 bases to trimming and J lost 7 bases; unmatched junction nucleotides: 7. This CDR3 comprises 14 residues. The V gene's germline CDR1 is SQVTM and CDR2 ANQGSEA. In DNA form, the CDR3 reads TGCAGCGTACTTCTAGCGGGAGGGCCGAATGAGCAGTTCTTC. Its protein is CSVLLAGGPNEQFF.

This clone showed up just a few times. This sequence joins TRBV19 and TRBJ2-7; D is perhaps TRBD1 (6 bases). Per germline, CDR1 LNHDA and CDR2 SQIVND (reference sequence). CDR3 size: 14 residues. The V gene lost 3 bases and the J gene lost 2 bases, with 11 bases spanning the gap. CDR3 nucleotide sequence: TGTGCCAGTAGTATCCTCTGGGGGCCCTACGAGCAGTACTTC. The encoded protein is CASSILWGPYEQYF.

CDR3 nucleotides: TGTGCCAGCGCTCCGGGACAGGTTAACACTGAAGCTTTCTTT. This codes for CASAPGQVNTEAFF. The chain joins TRBV6-5 to TRBJ1-1; 8 positions match TRBD1. CDR1 and CDR2 (germline): MNHEY, SVGAGI. The CDR3 sequence is 14 residues long. J was trimmed by 2 bases and V by 8 bases; bases with no gene match: 7.

This clone was seen once. The junction departs from the called germline gene at one end, perhaps through a read error. This sequence joins TRBV28 and TRBJ1-4; D gene uncertain. Germline V lookup: CDR1 MDHEN, CDR2 SYDVKM. This CDR3 is built from 16 residues. CDR3 nucleotide sequence: TGTGCCAGCAGTCCCACCCCAGTCGGTGCTAACGAAAAACTGTTTTTT. Amino acid sequence: CASSPTPVGANEKLFF. The full variable domain, with the rest looked up from reference TRBV28 and TRBJ1-4, is DVKVTQSSRYLVKRTGEKVFLECVQDMDHENMFWYRQDPGLGLRLIYFSYDVKMKEKGDIPEGYSVSREKKERFSLILESASTNQTSMYLCASSPTPVGANEKLFFGSGTQLSVL.

The chain is built from TRBV4-1 and TRBJ2-7; 12 bases map to TRBD2. The CDR3 sequence is 19 residues long. The germline gives CDR1 MGHRA, CDR2 YSYEKL. Trimming cost V 1 base and J 7 bases; bases outside gene matches: 17. CDR3 residues: CASSQVATGWTSGKGEQYF. In nucleotides, the CDR3 is TGCGCCAGCAGCCAAGTTGCGACAGGGTGGACTAGCGGGAAAGGTGAGCAGTACTTC.

This clone was seen a few times. This could be a read error, since a much larger clone is one nucleotide away. The rearrangement links TRBV6-1 to TRBJ1-2; 9 bases map to TRBD1. The CDR3 spans 12 residues. Looked up from germline, CDR1 is MNHNS and CDR2 is SASEGT. J was trimmed by 4 bases and V by 6 bases; bases with no gene match: 0. CDR3 coding DNA: TGTGCCAGCAGGACAGGGGGCTATGGCTACACCTTC. This sequence encodes CASRTGGYGYTF.

J is TRBJ1-5 and V is TRBV21-1. TRBV21-1 is a known pseudogene. This CDR3 comprises 19 residues. The CDR3 is CASRKVQARGYRVNQPQHF. CDR3 bases: TGTGCCAGCAGAAAAGTCCAGGCGCGGGGATACAGGGTAAATCAGCCCCAGCATTTT.

The rearrangement uses TRBV19 and TRBJ1-6; D unclear. The CDR3 loop spans 12 amino acids. Germline V CDR1 and CDR2: LNHDA, SQIVND (reference sequence). V was trimmed by 5 bases and J by 8 bases, leaving 7 bases between them. The CDR3 DNA reads TGTGCCAGTAGTCTAATTGATTCACCCCTCCACTTT. Its translation: CASSLIDSPLHF.

The chain recombines TRBV29-1 with TRBJ2-1, with 10 bases lining up with TRBD2. The CDR3 extends over 14 amino acids. Germline-derived CDR1 and CDR2 are SQVTM and ANQGSEA. Trimming took 3 bases from V and 4 from J; bases not matched to a gene: 3. The CDR3 DNA is TGCAGCGTTGATCTAGCGGGGGTTTACAATGAGCAGTTCTTC. Protein product: CSVDLAGVYNEQFF.

In this sample, this clone turned up a few times. CDR3 in amino acids: CASSLSAGGYGEQFF. CDR3 DNA sequence: TGTGCCAGCAGCTTATCTGCGGGAGGGTACGGTGAGCAGTTCTTC. J is TRBJ2-1 and V is TRBV7-2; 9 nucleotides agree with TRBD2. V lost 2 bases to trimming and J lost 9 bases; unmatched junction nucleotides: 8. CDR3 length: 15 amino acids. Germline V gives CDR1 SGHTA, CDR2 FQGNSA.

The rearrangement uses TRBV30 and TRBJ1-2; D gene ambiguous. The length of the CDR3 is 15 residues. V lost 3 bases and J lost 4, with 18 bases in between. Germline values: CDR1 GTSNPN, CDR2 SVGIG (reference sequence). CDR3 sequence (DNA): TGTGCCTGGAGCCTAGAGGCAGTTAAGAGCTATGGCTACACCTTC. Its translation: CAWSLEAVKSYGYTF.